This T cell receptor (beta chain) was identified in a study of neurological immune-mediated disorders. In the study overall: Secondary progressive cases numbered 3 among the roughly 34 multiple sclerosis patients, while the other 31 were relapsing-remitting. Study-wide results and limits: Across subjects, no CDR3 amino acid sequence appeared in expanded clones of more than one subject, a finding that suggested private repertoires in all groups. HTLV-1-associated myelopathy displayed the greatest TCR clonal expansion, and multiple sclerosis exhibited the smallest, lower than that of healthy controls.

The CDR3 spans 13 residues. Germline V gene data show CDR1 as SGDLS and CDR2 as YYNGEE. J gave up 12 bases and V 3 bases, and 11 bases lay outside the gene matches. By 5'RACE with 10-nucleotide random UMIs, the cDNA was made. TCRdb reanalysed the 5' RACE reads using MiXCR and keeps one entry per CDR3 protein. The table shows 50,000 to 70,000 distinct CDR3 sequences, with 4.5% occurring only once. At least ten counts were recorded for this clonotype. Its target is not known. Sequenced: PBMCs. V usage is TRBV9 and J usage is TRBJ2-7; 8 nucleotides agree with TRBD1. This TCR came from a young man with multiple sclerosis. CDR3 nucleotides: TGTGCCAGCAGCGAGGGGACAGGCGGCGGATTGTACTTC. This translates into CASSEGTGGGLYF. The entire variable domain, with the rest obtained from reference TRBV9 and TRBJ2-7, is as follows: DSGVTQTPKHLITATGQRVTLRCSPRSGDLSVYWYQQSLDQGLQFLIQYYNGEERAKGNILERFSAQQFPDLHSELNLSSLELGDSALYFCASSEGTGGGLYFGPGTRLTVT.